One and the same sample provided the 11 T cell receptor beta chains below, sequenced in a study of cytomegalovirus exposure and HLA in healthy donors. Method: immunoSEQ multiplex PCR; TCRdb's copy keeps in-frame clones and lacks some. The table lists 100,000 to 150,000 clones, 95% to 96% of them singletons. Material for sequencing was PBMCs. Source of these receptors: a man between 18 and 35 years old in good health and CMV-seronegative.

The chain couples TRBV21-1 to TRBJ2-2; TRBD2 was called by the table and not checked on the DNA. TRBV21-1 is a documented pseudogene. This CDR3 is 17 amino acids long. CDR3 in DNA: TGTGCCAGCAGCAAAGGGGGCGCTAGCGGGAGACCCGGGGAGCTGTTTTTT. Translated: CASSKGGASGRPGELFF.

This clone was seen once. The CDR3 DNA sequence: TGTGCCAGCAGCTCGACTAGCGGCTTTTACAATGAGCAGTTCTTC. It translates to CASSSTSGFYNEQFF. J is TRBJ2-1 and V is TRBV6-6, with 9 nucleotides matching TRBD2. Looked up from germline, CDR1 is MNHNY and CDR2 is SVGAGI (reference sequence). CDR3 length equals 15 residues. The trim removed 6 bases at V and 4 bases at J, leaving 7 bases unmatched.

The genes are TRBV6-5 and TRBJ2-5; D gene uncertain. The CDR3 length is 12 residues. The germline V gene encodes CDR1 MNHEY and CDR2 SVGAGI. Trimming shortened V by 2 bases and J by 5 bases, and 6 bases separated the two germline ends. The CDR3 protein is CASSYPQETQYF. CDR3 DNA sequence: TGTGCCAGCAGTTACCCCCAGGAGACCCAGTACTTC.

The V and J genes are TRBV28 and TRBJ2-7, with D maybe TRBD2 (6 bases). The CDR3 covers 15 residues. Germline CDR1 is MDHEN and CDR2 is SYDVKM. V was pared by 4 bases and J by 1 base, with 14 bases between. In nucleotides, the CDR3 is TGTGCCAGCAGTTCTGGAGGGAGGACATCCTACGAGCAGTACTTC. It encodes CASSSGGRTSYEQYF.

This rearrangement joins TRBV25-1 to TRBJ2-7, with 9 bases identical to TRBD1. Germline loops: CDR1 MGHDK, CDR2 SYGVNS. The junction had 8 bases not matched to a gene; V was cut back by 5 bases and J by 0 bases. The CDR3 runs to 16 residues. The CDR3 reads CASSWGQGTYSYEQYF. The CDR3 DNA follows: TGTGCCAGCAGTTGGGGACAGGGAACCTACTCCTACGAGCAGTACTTC.

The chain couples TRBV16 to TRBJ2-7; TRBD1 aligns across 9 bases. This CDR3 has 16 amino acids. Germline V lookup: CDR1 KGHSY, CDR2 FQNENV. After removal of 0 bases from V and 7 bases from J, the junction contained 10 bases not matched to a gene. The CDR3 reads CASSQSEGTGQWEQYF. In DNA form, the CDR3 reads TGTGCCAGCAGCCAATCCGAGGGGACAGGGCAGTGGGAGCAGTACTTC.

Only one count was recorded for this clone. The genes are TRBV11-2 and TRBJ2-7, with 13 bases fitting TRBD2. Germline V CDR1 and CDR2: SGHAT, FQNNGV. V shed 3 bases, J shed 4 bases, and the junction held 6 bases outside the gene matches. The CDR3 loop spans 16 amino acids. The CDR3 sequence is CASSFGWTSGSYEQYF. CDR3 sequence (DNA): TGTGCCAGCAGCTTCGGTTGGACTAGCGGGAGTTACGAGCAGTACTTC.

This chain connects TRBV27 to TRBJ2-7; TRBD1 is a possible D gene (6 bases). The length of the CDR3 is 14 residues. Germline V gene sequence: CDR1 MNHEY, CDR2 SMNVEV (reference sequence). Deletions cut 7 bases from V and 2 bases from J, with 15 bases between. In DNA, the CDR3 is TGTGCCAGCAAATCACAGGGAAACACCTACGAGCAGTACTTC. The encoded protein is CASKSQGNTYEQYF.

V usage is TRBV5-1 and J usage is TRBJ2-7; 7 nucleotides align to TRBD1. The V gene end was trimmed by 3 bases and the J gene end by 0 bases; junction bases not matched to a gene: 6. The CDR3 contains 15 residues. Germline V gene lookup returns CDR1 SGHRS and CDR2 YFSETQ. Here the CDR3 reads CASSSGQQHSYEQYF. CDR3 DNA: TGCGCCAGCAGCTCGGGACAGCAACACTCCTACGAGCAGTACTTC.

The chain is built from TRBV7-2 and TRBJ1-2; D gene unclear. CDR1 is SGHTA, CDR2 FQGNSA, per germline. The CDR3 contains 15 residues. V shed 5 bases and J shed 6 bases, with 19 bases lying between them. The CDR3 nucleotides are TGTGCCAGCAGCAGAAACCGATTAAACTCGGATGGCTACACCTTC. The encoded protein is CASSRNRLNSDGYTF.

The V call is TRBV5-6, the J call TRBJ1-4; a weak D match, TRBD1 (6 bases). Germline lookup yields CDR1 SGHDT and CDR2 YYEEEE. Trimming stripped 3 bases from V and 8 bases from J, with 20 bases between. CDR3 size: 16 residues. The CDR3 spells CASSSLTGMVGEKLFF. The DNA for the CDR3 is TGTGCCAGCAGCTCACTAACAGGGATGGTTGGGGAAAAACTGTTTTTT. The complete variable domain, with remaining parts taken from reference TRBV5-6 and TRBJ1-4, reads DAGVTQSPTHLIKTRGQQVTLRCSPKSGHDTVSWYQQALGQGPQFIFQYYEEEERQRGNFPDRFSGHQFPNYSSELNVNALLLGDSALYLCASSSLTGMVGEKLFFGSGTQLSVL.